The 26 T cell receptor beta chains below all came from one sample that was sequenced in a study of early T cells in non-severe SARS-CoV-2 infection. TCRdb analysed the 5' RACE reads with MiXCR anew, one entry per CDR3 protein. The sample holds over 50,000 distinct CDR3 sequences, roughly an eighth seen once. The sequenced sample was whole blood. Receptors originate from an adult who was a healthcare worker with PCR-confirmed SARS-CoV-2 infection or an uninfected control (not recorded which).

A few counts support this clonotype. This sequence joins TRBV5-1 and TRBJ2-5; a weak D match, TRBD2 (5 bases). CDR1 and CDR2 (germline): SGHRS, YFSETQ. Trimming removed 0 bases from V and 4 bases from J, with 19 bases in between. This CDR3 has 17 residues. CDR3: CASSLAGSASGGETQYF. The CDR3 region has the DNA TGCGCCAGCAGCTTGGCCGGGTCAGCTTCAGGAGGAGAGACCCAGTACTTC. Supplemented by reference TRBV5-1 and TRBJ2-5, the full variable domain reads KAGVTQTPRYLIKTRGQQVTLSCSPISGHRSVSWYQQTPGQGLQFLFEYFSETQRNKGNFPGRFSGRQFSNSRSEMNVSTLELGDSALYLCASSLAGSASGGETQYFGPGTRLLVL.

The rearrangement uses TRBV3-1 and TRBJ2-7; tentatively, D is TRBD1 (6 bases). The V gene's germline CDR1 is LGHDT and CDR2 YNNKEL (reference sequence). This CDR3 has 15 amino acids. The V gene lost 0 bases and the J gene lost 1 base, with 10 bases spanning the gap. The CDR3 loop reads CASSQDQGFSYEQYF. The CDR3 DNA sequence: TGTGCCAGCAGCCAAGATCAGGGGTTTTCCTACGAGCAGTACTTC.

This clonotype came up many times. The chain combines TRBV6-5 with TRBJ2-7, with D perhaps TRBD2 (5 bases). The CDR3 runs to 15 residues. The germline CDR1 and CDR2 sequences are MNHEY and SVGAGI. V was shortened by 4 bases and J by 7 bases, with 20 bases between the two germline ends. The CDR3 here is CASSSGNLLEGEQYF. CDR3 bases: TGTGCCAGCAGTTCCGGGAACCTTCTCGAGGGAGAGCAGTACTTC.

The chain carries TRBV30 and TRBJ2-1; unclear D gene. The CDR3 runs to 16 residues. CDR1 is GTSNPN, CDR2 SVGIG, per germline (reference sequence). V lost 5 bases to trimming and J lost 0 bases, with 17 bases between them. CDR3 coding DNA: TGTGCCTGGGATCGGACGGCCGGCCGCTCCTACAATGAGCAGTTCTTC. Translating it yields CAWDRTAGRSYNEQFF.

V usage is TRBV3-1 and J usage is TRBJ1-2; D gene uncertain. CDR3 length: 14 residues. V shed 3 bases and J shed 4 bases, with 12 bases lying between them. In germline, CDR1 is LGHDT, CDR2 YNNKEL (reference sequence). The CDR3 DNA sequence: TGTGCCAGCAGCCAGGCACGAGCGGCCTATGGCTACACCTTC. It translates to CASSQARAAYGYTF. The full variable domain, completed using reference TRBV3-1 and TRBJ1-2, is DTAVSQTPKYLVTQMGNDKSIKCEQNLGHDTMYWYKQDSKKFLKIMFSYNNKELIINETVPNRFSPKSPDKAHLNLHINSLELGDSAVYFCASSQARAAYGYTFGSGTRLTVV.

The rearrangement uses TRBV18 and TRBJ1-2, with a tentative D call TRBD1 (6 bases). Germline lookup yields CDR1 KGHSH and CDR2 LQKENI. V gave up 3 bases and J gave up 0 bases, with 14 bases separating them. This CDR3 spans 16 amino acids. CDR3 loop: CASSPEQGRANYGYTF. CDR3 bases: TGTGCCAGCTCACCTGAACAGGGAAGAGCTAACTATGGCTACACCTTC.

The gene calls are TRBV12-3 or TRBV12-4 and TRBJ2-3; TRBD1 aligns across 11 bases. The CDR3 covers 14 residues. J gave up 5 bases and V 4 bases, and 2 bases lay outside the gene matches. This chain's CDR3 is CASSSGTGGDTQYF. The DNA of the CDR3 is TGTGCCAGCAGTTCGGGGACAGGGGGAGATACGCAGTATTTT.

The sample holds many counts of this clonotype. This chain joins TRBV7-6 and TRBJ1-4, with D unresolved. V shed 5 bases and J shed 6 bases, with 4 bases lying between them. Germline V lookup: CDR1 SGHVS, CDR2 FNYEAQ. The CDR3 extends over 11 amino acids. The CDR3 spells CASSNYEKLFF. Here the CDR3 DNA reads TGTGCCAGCAGCAACTATGAAAAACTGTTTTTT. The full variable domain, with the rest looked up from reference TRBV7-6 and TRBJ1-4, is GAGVSQSPRYKVTKRGQDVALRCDPISGHVSLYWYRQALGQGPEFLTYFNYEAQQDKSGLPNDRFSAERPEGSISTLTIQRTEQRDSAMYRCASSNYEKLFFGSGTQLSVL.

There are a few counts of this clonotype. DNA of the CDR3: TGTGCCACCAGTGATTGGGACGGAGAGAAAACAGATACGCAGTATTTT. Translation: CATSDWDGEKTDTQYF. V is TRBV24-1 and J is TRBJ2-3, with D perhaps assigned TRBD1 or TRBD2 (5 bases each). This CDR3 has 16 residues. Germline loops: CDR1 KGHDR, CDR2 SFDVKD. V was shortened by 2 bases and J by 3 bases, with 14 bases between the two germline ends.

V gene TRBV5-1 combines with J gene TRBJ1-5; perhaps TRBD1 as D (6 bases). This CDR3 region has 14 residues. Germline V gene sequence: CDR1 SGHRS, CDR2 YFSETQ. Trimming took 0 bases from V and 7 from J, leaving 11 bases between them. This CDR3 is CASSLDGGGQPQHF. CDR3 nucleotide sequence: TGCGCCAGCAGCTTGGACGGGGGCGGGCAGCCCCAGCATTTT.

This clonotype has a count of ten or more. CDR3 nucleotide sequence: TGTGCCAGCACCCTCCGACCCGACACCGGGGAGCTGTTTTTT. Amino acid sequence: CASTLRPDTGELFF. The V gene is TRBV3-1, the J gene TRBJ2-2; D gene ambiguous. The CDR3 contains 14 residues. The V and J ends lost 7 bases and 3 bases respectively, with 12 bases between them. Germline assignment: CDR1 LGHDT and CDR2 YNNKEL (reference sequence).

This clonotype was observed many times. The rearrangement joins TRBV19 to TRBJ2-7; 8 positions agree with TRBD1. The CDR3 runs to 14 residues. The trim removed 6 bases at V and 0 bases at J, leaving 4 bases unmatched. Per the germline V gene, CDR1 is LNHDA and CDR2 is SQIVND (reference sequence). Written as DNA, the CDR3 is TGTGCCAGTAGCAGGACAGGGAACTCCTACGAGCAGTACTTC. Its translation is CASSRTGNSYEQYF.

The V gene is TRBV29-1, the J gene TRBJ1-2; no definite D call. This CDR3 spans 13 amino acids. Germline V gives CDR1 SQVTM, CDR2 ANQGSEA. Trimming removed 3 bases from V and 5 bases from J, with 13 bases in between. This CDR3 reads CSVEAEEGYGYTF. In DNA, the CDR3 is TGCAGCGTTGAGGCTGAGGAGGGTTATGGCTACACCTTC.

This clonotype was seen at least ten times. The J gene is TRBJ2-7, the V gene TRBV27; D is tentatively TRBD1 or TRBD2 (5 bases each). Trimming shortened V by 3 bases and J by 4 bases, and 16 bases separated the two germline ends. Germline assignment: CDR1 MNHEY and CDR2 SMNVEV (reference sequence). The CDR3 runs 15 residues. The CDR3 region has the DNA TGTGCCAGCAGTTTTTATAGGGACGCACCTTACGAGCAGTACTTC. Translating gives CASSFYRDAPYEQYF.

There are many counts of this clonotype. The rearrangement uses TRBV7-8 and TRBJ1-1; a weak D match, TRBD1 (5 bases). V was clipped by 3 bases and J by 1 base, with 9 bases between them. CDR1 and CDR2 (germline): SGHVS, FQNEAQ. The CDR3 contains 14 residues. The CDR3 protein is CASSLGLTNTEAFF. The DNA of the CDR3 is TGTGCCAGCAGCTTGGGGCTTACGAACACTGAAGCTTTCTTT.

In its sample, this clonotype was seen many times. The V gene is TRBV9, the J gene TRBJ2-2, with 7 bases lining up with TRBD1. The CDR3 has 15 amino acids. Trimming cost V 0 bases and J 4 bases; bases outside gene matches: 3. Germline V CDR1 and CDR2: SGDLS, YYNGEE. The CDR3 DNA is TGTGCCAGCAGCGTAGGAGGGGGCCCCACCGGGGAGCTGTTTTTT. Its translation is CASSVGGGPTGELFF.

At least ten counts were recorded for this clonotype. The chain carries TRBV30 and TRBJ2-7, with D perhaps matching TRBD2 (6 bases). The ends were cut back, 7 bases at V and 7 bases at J, with 17 bases in the middle. CDR1 is GTSNPN, CDR2 SVGIG, per germline (reference sequence). This CDR3 is 12 amino acids long. The CDR3 is CASYNGGREQYF. The DNA of the CDR3 is TGTGCCTCCTACAACGGGGGAAGGGAGCAGTACTTC. The full variable domain, completed using reference TRBV30 and TRBJ2-7, is SQTIHQWPATLVQPVGSPLSLECTVEGTSNPNLYWYRQAAGRGLQLLFYSVGIGQISSEVPQNLSASRPQDRQFILSSKKLLLSDSGFYLCASYNGGREQYFGPGTRLTVT.

This clonotype appeared many times. The chain recombines TRBV6-2 or TRBV6-3 with TRBJ2-5, with 8 bases lining up with TRBD1. The germline gives CDR1 MNHEY, CDR2 SVGEGT. This CDR3 has 16 amino acids. V lost 8 bases to trimming and J lost 2 bases; unmatched junction nucleotides: 13. CDR3 in DNA: TGTGCCAGCCAAAAAAAGGGACAGGCCCTACAAGAGACCCAGTACTTC. It codes for CASQKKGQALQETQYF.

The V and J genes are TRBV27 and TRBJ2-5; the D gene is possibly TRBD2 (6 bases). Between the trimmed V and J ends, which lost 2 bases and 4 bases, there was a span of 20 bases. CDR3 length equals 17 residues. Germline values: CDR1 MNHEY, CDR2 SMNVEV (reference sequence). The CDR3 is CASSLQGRAGGSETQYF. As DNA, the CDR3 is TGTGCCAGCAGTTTACAAGGGCGGGCAGGAGGGTCAGAGACCCAGTACTTC.

This clonotype was detected many times. V usage is TRBV3-1 and J usage is TRBJ2-5; D gene uncertain. The CDR3 runs to 16 residues. V gave up 0 bases and J gave up 8 bases, with 19 bases separating them. Germline assignment: CDR1 LGHDT and CDR2 YNNKEL (reference sequence). CDR3 sequence (DNA): TGTGCCAGCAGCCAAGATCCGGTTGGGCTGGGCGAAACCCAGTACTTC. Translation gives CASSQDPVGLGETQYF.

This clonotype was seen only a few times. The CDR3 here is CAWSLGGRINEQFF. Here the CDR3 DNA reads TGTGCCTGGAGCCTAGGGGGGCGAATCAATGAGCAGTTCTTC. The genes are TRBV30 and TRBJ2-1; D might be TRBD1 or TRBD2, each matching 6 bases. The CDR3 sequence is 14 residues long. The ends were cut back, 3 bases at V and 6 bases at J, with 15 bases in the middle. The V gene's germline CDR1 is GTSNPN and CDR2 SVGIG (reference sequence).

V and J are TRBV12-5 and TRBJ2-1; possible D gene TRBD1, 5 bases. The CDR3 is 13 residues long. V was shortened by 1 base and J by 6 bases, with 7 bases between the two germline ends. The germline CDR1 and CDR2 sequences are LGHNT and FRNRAP. In nucleotides, the CDR3 is TGTGCTAGTGGTTTGGCAGGGATCAATGAGCAGTTCTTC. This encodes CASGLAGINEQFF.

This clonotype has only a few counts. This rearrangement joins TRBV4-1 to TRBJ2-2; D may be TRBD1 or TRBD2 (6 bases each). V was trimmed by 4 bases and J by 7 bases, leaving 19 bases between them. The CDR3 has 16 residues. Germline CDR1 MGHRA, CDR2 YSYEKL. The DNA of the CDR3 is TGCGCCAGCAGCCCCGTCGGAGGGGGAGTCGTCGGGGAGCTGTTTTTT. This gives the protein CASSPVGGGVVGELFF.

The gene calls are TRBV9 and TRBJ2-7; D gene unclear. This CDR3 is built from 14 residues. Germline CDR1 SGDLS, CDR2 YYNGEE. With 3 bases removed from V and 4 bases from J, the gap between germline ends came to 14 bases. CDR3 DNA: TGTGCCAGCAGCGGCGGTTCTGGTTGGTACGAGCAGTACTTC. Amino acids: CASSGGSGWYEQYF. Full variable domain (outside the CDR3, taken from reference TRBV9 and TRBJ2-7): DSGVTQTPKHLITATGQRVTLRCSPRSGDLSVYWYQQSLDQGLQFLIQYYNGEERAKGNILERFSAQQFPDLHSELNLSSLELGDSALYFCASSGGSGWYEQYFGPGTRLTVT.

This clonotype was found many times. The CDR3 nucleotides read TGCAGCGTAAGATACGGTGACACTGAAGCTTTCTTT. Protein sequence: CSVRYGDTEAFF. The rearrangement uses TRBV29-1 and TRBJ1-1; the D is unclear. Germline-derived CDR1 and CDR2 are SQVTM and ANQGSEA. This CDR3 spans 12 amino acids. Trimming took 6 bases from V and 3 from J, leaving 11 bases between them.

There are many counts of this clonotype. The chain carries TRBV2 and TRBJ2-1; either TRBD1 or TRBD2 may fit D (5 bases each). The germline V gene has CDR1 SNHLY and CDR2 FYNNEI. The CDR3 extends over 13 amino acids. V lost 10 bases and J lost 6, with 16 bases in between. The CDR3 sequence is CATAPRGANEQFF. Written as DNA, the CDR3 is TGTGCCACCGCCCCCCGAGGGGCCAATGAGCAGTTCTTC.